The TCR beta chain described here comes from a study of T cells in Graves' hyperthyroidism and ophthalmopathy. RNA transcripts served as the template for amplifying TCR beta CDR3 regions. A set of HTBI primers served as the primers for a first-round RT-PCR of the TCR CDR3. TCRdb analysed the multiplex PCR reads with MiXCR anew, one entry per CDR3 protein. The table has approximately 420,000 distinct CDR3 sequences, just under 15% seen once. This CDR3 contains 15 residues. The germline gives CDR1 MDHEN, CDR2 SYDVKM. Trimming cost V 6 bases and J 0 bases, with 14 bases left between them. With regard to this clonotype: Its specificity is unknown.

In patients aged 18 to 65, hyperthyroidism was newly diagnosed, with duration under 2 months. The diagnoses drew upon clinical symptoms, serum thyroxine and TRAb, thyroid ultrasound and orbital computed tomography. Isolation of PBMCs was performed on roughly 9 ml fresh peripheral blood. Study-level results: Most expanded thyroid clonotypes above 0.001 also appeared in blood.

This sequence joins TRBV28 and TRBJ1-1; D remains ambiguous. The sequencing input was blood. The TCR comes from a woman in her twenties or thirties with Graves' hyperthyroidism. The CDR3 nucleotides are TGTGCCAGCAGCCCAGGTAAAGCGTTGAACACTGAAGCTTTCTTT. As protein: CASSPGKALNTEAFF.